This TCR beta chain was recovered during a study of T cells expressing NK-cell markers. Regarding the study as a whole: Of the CD8+ T cell pool in roughly six donors, about 1.0-7.0% was accounted for by dominant NKG2C+ clonotypes. Expanded NKG2C+ T cell clones had unclear HCMV specificity.

TCRdb reprocessed the 5' RACE reads and stores each CDR3 protein as one record, lacking DNA. This sample's clone table lists about 460,000 distinct CDR3 sequences. To note about this clonotype: Its antigen is currently unknown.

The CDR3 sequence is 16 residues long. Germline CDR1 reads SGHAT; CDR2 reads FQNNGV. This TCR was sampled from a woman between 45 and 65 years old in good health. The chain uses TRBV11-2 and TRBJ1-3; as DNA is missing, the TRBD1 call by TCRdb cannot be tested. Sequenced input: blood T cells: a sorted CD56 or NKG2C T cell subset, CD4+ or CD8+ T cells, or bulk PBMC T cells (not recorded which). Here the CDR3 reads CASSSDWGASGNTIYF. Full variable domain (missing parts from reference TRBV11-2 and TRBJ1-3): EAGVAQSPRYKIIEKRQSVAFWCNPISGHATLYWYQQILGQGPKLLIQFQNNGVVDDSQLPKDRFSAERLKGVDSTLKIQPAKLEDSAVYLCASSSDWGASGNTIYFGEGSWLTVV.